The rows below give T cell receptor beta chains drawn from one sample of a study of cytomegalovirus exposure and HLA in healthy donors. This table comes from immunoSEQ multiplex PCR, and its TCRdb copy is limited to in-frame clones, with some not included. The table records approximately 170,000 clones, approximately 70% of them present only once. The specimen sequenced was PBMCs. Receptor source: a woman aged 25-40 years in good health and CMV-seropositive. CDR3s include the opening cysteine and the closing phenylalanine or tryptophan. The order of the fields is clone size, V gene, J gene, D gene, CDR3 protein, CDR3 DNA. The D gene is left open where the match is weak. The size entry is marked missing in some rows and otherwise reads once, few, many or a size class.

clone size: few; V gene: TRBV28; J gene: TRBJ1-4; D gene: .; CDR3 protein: CASSLIGLVNEKLFF; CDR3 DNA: TGTGCCAGCAGTTTAATCGGGTTGGTTAATGAAAAACTGTTTTTT
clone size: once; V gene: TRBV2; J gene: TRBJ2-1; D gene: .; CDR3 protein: CASSGGSYNEQFF; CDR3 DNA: TGTGCCAGCAGTGGCGGGTCCTACAATGAGCAGTTCTTC
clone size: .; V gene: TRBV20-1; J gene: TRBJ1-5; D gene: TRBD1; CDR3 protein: CSAREGQEHF; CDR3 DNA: TGCAGTGCTAGGGAGGGACAGGAGCATTTT
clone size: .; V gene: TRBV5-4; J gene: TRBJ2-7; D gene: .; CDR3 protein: CASSLTGARGEQYF; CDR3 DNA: TGTGCCAGCAGCTTGACAGGGGCCCGGGGGGAGCAGTACTTC
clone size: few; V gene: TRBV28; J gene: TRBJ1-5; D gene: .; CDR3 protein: CASYDNNQPQHF; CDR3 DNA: TGTGCCAGCTATGACAACAATCAGCCCCAGCATTTT
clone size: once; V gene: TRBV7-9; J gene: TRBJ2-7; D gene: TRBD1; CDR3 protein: CASSLGRDRELSSSYEQYF; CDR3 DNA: TGTGCCAGCAGCTTAGGCCGGGACAGGGAGCTATCGAGCTCCTACGAGCAGTACTTC
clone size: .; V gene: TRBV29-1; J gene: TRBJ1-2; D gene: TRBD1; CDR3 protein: CSAIGGEAGGYTF; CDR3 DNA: TGCAGCGCCATAGGGGGCGAGGCTGGTGGCTACACCTTC
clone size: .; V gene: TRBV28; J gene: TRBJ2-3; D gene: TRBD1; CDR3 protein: CASSTGQGQDTQYF; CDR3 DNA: TGTGCCAGCAGTACCGGACAGGGGCAAGATACGCAGTATTTT
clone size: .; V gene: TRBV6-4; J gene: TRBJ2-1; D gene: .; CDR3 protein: CASSADQRSYNEQFF; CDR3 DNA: TGTGCCAGCAGTGCCGATCAGCGGAGCTACAATGAGCAGTTCTTC
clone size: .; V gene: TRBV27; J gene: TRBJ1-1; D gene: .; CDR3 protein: CASSLDTRGDTEAFF; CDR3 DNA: TGTGCCAGCAGTCTGGACACGCGTGGGGACACTGAAGCTTTCTTT
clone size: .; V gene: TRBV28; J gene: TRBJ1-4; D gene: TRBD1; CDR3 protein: CATSRQGTEKLFF; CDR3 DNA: TGTGCCACCAGTCGACAGGGGACTGAAAAACTGTTTTTT
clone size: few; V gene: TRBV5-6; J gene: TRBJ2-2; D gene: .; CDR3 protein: CASIPQGRSDGELFF; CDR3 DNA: TGTGCCAGCATCCCCCAGGGGCGGTCGGACGGGGAGCTGTTTTTT
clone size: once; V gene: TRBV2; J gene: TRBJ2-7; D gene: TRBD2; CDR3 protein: CASKREGISSYEQYF; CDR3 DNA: TGTGCCAGCAAACGGGAGGGAATAAGCTCCTACGAGCAGTACTTC
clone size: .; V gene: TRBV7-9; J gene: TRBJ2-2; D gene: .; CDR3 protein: CASSYGFLDTGELFF; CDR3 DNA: TGTGCCAGCAGCTACGGGTTTCTGGACACCGGGGAGCTGTTTTTT
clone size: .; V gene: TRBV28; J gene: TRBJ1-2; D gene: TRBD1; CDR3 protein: CASSTHRGYGYTF; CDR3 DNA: TGTGCCAGCAGTACGCACAGGGGCTATGGCTACACCTTC
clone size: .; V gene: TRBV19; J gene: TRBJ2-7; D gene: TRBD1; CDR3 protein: CASASGGSGYEQYF; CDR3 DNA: TGTGCCAGTGCATCAGGGGGATCTGGTTACGAGCAGTACTTC
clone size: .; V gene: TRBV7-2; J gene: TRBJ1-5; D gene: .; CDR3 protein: CASSLDRNQPQHF; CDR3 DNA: TGTGCCAGCAGCTTAGACAGAAACCAGCCCCAGCATTTT
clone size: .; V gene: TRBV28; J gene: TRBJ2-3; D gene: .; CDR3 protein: CASSLVQGQPDTQYF; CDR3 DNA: TGTGCCAGCAGTTTAGTCCAGGGGCAGCCAGATACGCAGTATTTT
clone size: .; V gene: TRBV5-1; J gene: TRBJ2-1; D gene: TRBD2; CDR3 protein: CASSSLAGGPGDEQFF; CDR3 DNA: TGCGCCAGCAGCTCACTAGCGGGAGGGCCCGGCGATGAGCAGTTCTTC
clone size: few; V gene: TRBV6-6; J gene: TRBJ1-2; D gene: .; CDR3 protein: CASRPGEGAEGGYTF; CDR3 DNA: TGTGCCAGCAGGCCCGGTGAGGGCGCGGAGGGTGGCTACACCTTC
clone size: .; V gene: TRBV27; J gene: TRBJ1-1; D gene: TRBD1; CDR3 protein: CASSLRGVVSEAFF; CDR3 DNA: TGTGCCAGCAGTCTCAGGGGGGTAGTGTCTGAAGCTTTCTTT
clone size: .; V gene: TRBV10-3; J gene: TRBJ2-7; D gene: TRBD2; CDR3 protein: CAISEETSVPEQYF; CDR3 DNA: TGTGCCATCAGTGAGGAGACTAGCGTTCCCGAGCAGTACTTC
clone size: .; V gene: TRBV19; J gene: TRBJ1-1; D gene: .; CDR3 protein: CASNSGWNTEAFF; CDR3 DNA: TGTGCCAGCAATTCCGGGTGGAACACTGAAGCTTTCTTT
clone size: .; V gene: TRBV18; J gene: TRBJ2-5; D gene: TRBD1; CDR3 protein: CASSPGQGNSETQYF; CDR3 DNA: TGTGCCAGCTCACCGGGACAGGGAAACTCGGAGACCCAGTACTTC
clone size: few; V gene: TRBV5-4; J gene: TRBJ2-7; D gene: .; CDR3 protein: CASSLAGWTYEQYF; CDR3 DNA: TGTGCCAGCAGCTTGGCGGGGTGGACCTACGAGCAGTACTTC
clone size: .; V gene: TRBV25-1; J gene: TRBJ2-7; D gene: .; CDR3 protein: CASSEGLYEQYF; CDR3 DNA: TGTGCCAGCAGTGAGGGACTCTACGAGCAGTACTTC
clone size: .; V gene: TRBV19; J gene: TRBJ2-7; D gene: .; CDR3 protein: CASSTVLSYEQYF; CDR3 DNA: TGTGCCAGTAGTACAGTCCTCTCCTACGAGCAGTACTTC
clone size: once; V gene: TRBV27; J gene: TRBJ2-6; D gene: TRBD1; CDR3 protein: CASGYWQGAPGANVLTF; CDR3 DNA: TGTGCCAGCGGGTATTGGCAGGGGGCGCCGGGGGCCAACGTCCTGACTTTC
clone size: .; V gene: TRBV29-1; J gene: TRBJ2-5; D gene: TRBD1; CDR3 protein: CSVVGTGVREQYF; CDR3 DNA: TGCAGCGTTGTAGGGACAGGGGTAAGGGAGCAGTACTTC
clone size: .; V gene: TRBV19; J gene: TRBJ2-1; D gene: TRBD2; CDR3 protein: CASSIDQRTSGRTYNEQFF; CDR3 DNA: TGTGCCAGTAGTATAGATCAGCGGACTAGCGGGAGGACCTACAATGAGCAGTTCTTC
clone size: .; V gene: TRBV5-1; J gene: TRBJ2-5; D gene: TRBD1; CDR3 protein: CASSLSGTGQETQYF; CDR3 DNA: TGCGCCAGCAGCCTTTCCGGGACAGGGCAAGAGACCCAGTACTTC